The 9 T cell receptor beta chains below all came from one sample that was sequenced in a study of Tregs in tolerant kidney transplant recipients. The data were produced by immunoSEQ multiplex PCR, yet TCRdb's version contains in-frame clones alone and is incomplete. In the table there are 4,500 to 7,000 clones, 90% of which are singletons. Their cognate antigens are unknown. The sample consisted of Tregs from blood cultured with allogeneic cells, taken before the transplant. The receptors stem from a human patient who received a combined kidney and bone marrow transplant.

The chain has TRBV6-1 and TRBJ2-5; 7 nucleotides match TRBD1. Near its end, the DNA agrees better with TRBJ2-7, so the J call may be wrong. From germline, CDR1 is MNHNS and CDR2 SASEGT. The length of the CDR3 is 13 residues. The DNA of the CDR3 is TGTGCCAGCGACAGGGCAAGCTCCTACGAGCAGTACTTC. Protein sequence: CASDRASSYEQYF.

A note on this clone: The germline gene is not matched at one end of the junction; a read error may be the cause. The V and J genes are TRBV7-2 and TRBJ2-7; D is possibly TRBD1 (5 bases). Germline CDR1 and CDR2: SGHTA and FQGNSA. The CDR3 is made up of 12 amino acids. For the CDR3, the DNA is TGTGCCAGCAGCTTGGGGCCGACATTCCTCAACTTC. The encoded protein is CASSLGPTFLNF.

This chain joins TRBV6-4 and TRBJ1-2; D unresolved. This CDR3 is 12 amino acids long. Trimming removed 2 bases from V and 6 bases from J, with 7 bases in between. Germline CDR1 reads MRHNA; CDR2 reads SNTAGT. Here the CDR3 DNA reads TGTGCCAGCAGTGACGCTGGCAATGGCTACACCTTC. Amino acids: CASSDAGNGYTF.

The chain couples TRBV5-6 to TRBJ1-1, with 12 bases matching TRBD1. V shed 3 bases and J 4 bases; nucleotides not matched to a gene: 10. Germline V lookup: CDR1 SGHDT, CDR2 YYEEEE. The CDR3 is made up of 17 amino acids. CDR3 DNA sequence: TGTGCCAGCAGCTACGGGACAGGGGGCGCGAGACGCACTGAAGCTTTCTTT. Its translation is CASSYGTGGARRTEAFF.

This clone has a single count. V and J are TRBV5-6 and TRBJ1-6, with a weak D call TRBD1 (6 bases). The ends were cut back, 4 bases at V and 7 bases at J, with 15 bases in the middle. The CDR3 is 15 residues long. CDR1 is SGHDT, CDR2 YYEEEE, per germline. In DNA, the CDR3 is TGTGCCAGCAGCCAAAGGGGGAAATACAATTCACCCCTCCACTTT. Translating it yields CASSQRGKYNSPLHF.

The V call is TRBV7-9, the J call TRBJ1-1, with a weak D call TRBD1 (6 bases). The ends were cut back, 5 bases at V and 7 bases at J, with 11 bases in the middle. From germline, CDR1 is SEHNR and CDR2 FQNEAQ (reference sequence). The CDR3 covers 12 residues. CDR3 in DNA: TGTGCCAGCAGCCTAGGGGGGAGTGAAGCTTTCTTT. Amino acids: CASSLGGSEAFF.

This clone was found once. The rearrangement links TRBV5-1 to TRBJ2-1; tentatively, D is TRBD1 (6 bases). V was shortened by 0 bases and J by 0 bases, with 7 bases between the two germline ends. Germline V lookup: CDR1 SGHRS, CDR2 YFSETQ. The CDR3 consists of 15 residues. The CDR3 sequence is CASSLEGVSYNEQFF. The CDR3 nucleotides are TGCGCCAGCAGCTTGGAGGGGGTCTCCTACAATGAGCAGTTCTTC.

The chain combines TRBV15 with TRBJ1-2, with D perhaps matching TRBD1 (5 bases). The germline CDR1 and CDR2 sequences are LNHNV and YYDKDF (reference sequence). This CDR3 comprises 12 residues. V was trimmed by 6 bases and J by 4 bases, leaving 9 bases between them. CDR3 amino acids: CATSRDFYGYTF. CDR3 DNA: TGTGCCACCAGTAGGGACTTCTATGGCTACACCTTC. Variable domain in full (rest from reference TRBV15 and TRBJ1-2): DAMVIQNPRYQVTQFGKPVTLSCSQTLNHNVMYWYQQKSSQAPKLLFHYYDKDFNNEADTPDNFQSRRPNTSFCFLDIRSPGLGDTAMYLCATSRDFYGYTFGSGTRLTVV.

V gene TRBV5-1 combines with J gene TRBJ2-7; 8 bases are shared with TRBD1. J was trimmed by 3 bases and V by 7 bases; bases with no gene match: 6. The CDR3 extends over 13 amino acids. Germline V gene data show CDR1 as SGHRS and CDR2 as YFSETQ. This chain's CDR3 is CASSGDRNYEQYF. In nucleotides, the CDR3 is TGCGCCAGCTCGGGGGACAGGAACTACGAGCAGTACTTC.